Shown below are 11 T cell receptor beta chains from a single sample sequenced in a study of memory CD4+ T cells and cytomegalovirus serostatus. This table comes from immunoSEQ multiplex PCR, and its TCRdb copy is limited to in-frame clones, with some not included. Among tens of thousands of clones, 65% to 80% were seen once, and the ten largest hold 0.63%. Single viable CD3+CD4+CD8-CD45RO+ cells were sorted as the memory CD4+ T cells. Sequences were obtained from memory CD4+ T cells from blood. These receptors were collected from an adult in good health and CMV-seronegative. Some clones in this sample may be carry-over from other donors' samples.

Written as DNA, the CDR3 is TGTGCCAGCAGTGCCAGGACCGCGGGGGCCCCCTACGAGCAGTACTTC. Translated, it gives CASSARTAGAPYEQYF. This chain uses TRBV6-1 with TRBJ2-7; weak D call: TRBD2 (7 bases). V was pared by 4 bases and J by 2 bases, with 18 bases between. CDR1 is MNHNS, CDR2 SASEGT, per germline. This CDR3 has 16 residues.

The rearrangement links TRBV5-1 to TRBJ2-1, with D unclear. In germline, CDR1 is SGHRS, CDR2 YFSETQ. The germline V and J ends were trimmed by 7 bases and 3 bases, with 5 bases remaining between them. CDR3 length equals 11 residues. CDR3 DNA sequence: TGCGCCAGCGCGAGCTACAATGAGCAGTTCTTC. This translates into CASASYNEQFF.

The chain uses TRBV7-2 and TRBJ2-3, with D possibly being TRBD2 (6 bases). Germline CDR1 is SGHTA and CDR2 is FQGNSA. V lost 4 bases and J 3 bases, leaving 14 bases between the germline ends. The CDR3 is made up of 15 amino acids. The CDR3 reads CASSSPEGNTDTQYF. CDR3 nucleotide sequence: TGTGCCAGCAGCTCGCCGGAGGGTAATACAGATACGCAGTATTTT.

CDR3: CASGLEVSSGGYTF. CDR3 DNA: TGTGCTAGTGGTTTGGAAGTCAGTTCTGGCGGCTACACCTTC. The chain joins TRBV12-5 to TRBJ1-2; D is uncertain. The V end lost 1 base, the J end lost 8 bases, and 14 bases lay between the germline ends. Germline loops: CDR1 LGHNT, CDR2 FRNRAP. The CDR3 is 14 residues long.

This chain links TRBV27 with TRBJ2-1; 16 nucleotides match TRBD2. This CDR3 is built from 18 residues. Per germline, CDR1 MNHEY and CDR2 SMNVEV (reference sequence). V lost 5 bases, J lost 9 bases, and 13 bases stayed unmatched. CDR3 sequence reads: CASSPTGTSGGGISEQFF. In DNA form, the CDR3 reads TGTGCCAGCAGTCCGACTGGGACTAGCGGGGGGGGCATCAGTGAGCAGTTCTTC.

This CDR3 is CSAWGGSGANVLTF. Written as DNA, the CDR3 is TGCAGCGCATGGGGGGGCTCTGGGGCCAACGTCCTGACTTTC. The V gene is TRBV29-1, the J gene TRBJ2-6; 7 bases align to TRBD2. The CDR3 is made up of 14 amino acids. Trimming removed 7 bases from V and 0 bases from J; junction bases left unmatched: 3. Germline V lookup: CDR1 SQVTM, CDR2 ANQGSEA.

This chain links TRBV27 with TRBJ1-2; TRBD1 aligns across 9 bases. J was trimmed by 1 base and V by 8 bases; bases with no gene match: 2. The length of the CDR3 is 13 residues. Germline V gives CDR1 MNHEY, CDR2 SMNVEV (reference sequence). The CDR3 DNA reads as TGTGCCAGCTGGGACAGGGATAACTATGGCTACACCTTC. Its protein is CASWDRDNYGYTF.

This clone was seen only once. The junction shows a germline mismatch at one end, possibly a read error. The chain joins TRBV7-7 to TRBJ2-3, with D possibly being TRBD1 (5 bases). Germline V lookup: CDR1 SSHAT, CDR2 FNYEAQ (reference sequence). This CDR3 region has 15 residues. The CDR3 protein is CASSLGAETTDTQYF. Written as DNA, the CDR3 is TGTGCTAGCAGCTTAGGGGCGGAGACCACAGATACGCAGTATTTT.

The table lists this clone with a count of one. The chain combines TRBV10-3 with TRBJ1-2, with D perhaps matching TRBD1 (6 bases). The germline V gene encodes CDR1 ENHRY and CDR2 SYGVKD. Trimming stripped 0 bases from V and 4 bases from J, with 6 bases between. The CDR3 totals 13 residues. CDR3: CAISESGGYGYTF. CDR3 in DNA: TGTGCCATCAGTGAGTCAGGGGGCTATGGCTACACCTTC.

This chain links TRBV5-1 with TRBJ2-3; 12 bases match TRBD2. Germline-derived CDR1 and CDR2 are SGHRS and YFSETQ. The J segment lost 5 bases and the V segment lost 4 bases, leaving 11 bases of the junction unmatched. There are 17 residues in the CDR3. The DNA for the CDR3 is TGCGCCAGCAGCCGTGGAGGACTAGCGGGGCGAGGAGATACGCAGTATTTT. Its translation is CASSRGGLAGRGDTQYF.

The V gene is TRBV19, the J gene TRBJ1-4, with D possibly matching TRBD1 (6 bases). V dropped 1 base and J dropped 5 bases, with 11 bases sitting between them. The CDR3 is 15 residues long. The germline V gene has CDR1 LNHDA and CDR2 SQIVND (reference sequence). The CDR3 DNA reads TGTGCCAGTAGTATAGCGTCCAGGGGAAATGAAAAACTGTTTTTT. This encodes CASSIASRGNEKLFF.